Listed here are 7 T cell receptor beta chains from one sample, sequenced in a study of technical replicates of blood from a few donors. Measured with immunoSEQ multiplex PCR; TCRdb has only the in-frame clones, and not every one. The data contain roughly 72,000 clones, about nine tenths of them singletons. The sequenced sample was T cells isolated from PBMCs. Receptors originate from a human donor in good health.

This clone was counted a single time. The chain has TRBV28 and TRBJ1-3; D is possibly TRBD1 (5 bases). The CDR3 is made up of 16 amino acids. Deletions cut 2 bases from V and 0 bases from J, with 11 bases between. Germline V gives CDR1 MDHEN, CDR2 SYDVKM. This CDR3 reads CASSLQGIYSGNTIYF. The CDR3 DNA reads TGTGCCAGCAGTTTACAGGGAATATACTCTGGAAACACCATATATTTT. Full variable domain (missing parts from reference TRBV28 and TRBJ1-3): DVKVTQSSRYLVKRTGEKVFLECVQDMDHENMFWYRQDPGLGLRLIYFSYDVKMKEKGDIPEGYSVSREKKERFSLILESASTNQTSMYLCASSLQGIYSGNTIYFGEGSWLTVV.

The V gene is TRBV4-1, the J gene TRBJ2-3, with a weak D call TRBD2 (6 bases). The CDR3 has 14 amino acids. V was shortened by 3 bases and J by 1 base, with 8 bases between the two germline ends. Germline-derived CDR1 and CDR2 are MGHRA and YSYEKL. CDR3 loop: CASSHGTGTDTQYF. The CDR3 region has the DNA TGCGCCAGCAGCCACGGGACTGGCACAGATACGCAGTATTTT.

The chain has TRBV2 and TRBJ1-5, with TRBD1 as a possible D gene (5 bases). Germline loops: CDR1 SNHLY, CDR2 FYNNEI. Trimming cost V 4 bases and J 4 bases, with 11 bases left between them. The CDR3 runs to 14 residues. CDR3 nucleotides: TGTGCCAGCAGTGGGGGGGGAGCTAATCAGCCCCAGCATTTT. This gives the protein CASSGGGANQPQHF. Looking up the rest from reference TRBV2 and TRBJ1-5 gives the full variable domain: EPEVTQTPSHQVTQMGQEVILRCVPISNHLYFYWYRQILGQKVEFLVSFYNNEISEKSEIFDDQFSVERPDGSNFTLKIRSTKLEDSAMYFCASSGGGANQPQHFGDGTRLSIL.

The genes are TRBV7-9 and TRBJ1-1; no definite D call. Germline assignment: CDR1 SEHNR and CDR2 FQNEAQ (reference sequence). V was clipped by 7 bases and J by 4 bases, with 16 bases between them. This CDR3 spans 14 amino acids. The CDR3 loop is CASNTPLRGTEAFF. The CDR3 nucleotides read TGTGCCAGCAACACTCCTTTACGGGGCACTGAAGCTTTCTTT. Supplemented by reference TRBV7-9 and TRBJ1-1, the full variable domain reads DTGVSQNPRHKITKRGQNVTFRCDPISEHNRLYWYRQTLGQGPEFLTYFQNEAQLEKSRLLSDRFSAERPKGSFSTLEIQRTEQGDSAMYLCASNTPLRGTEAFFGQGTRLTVV.

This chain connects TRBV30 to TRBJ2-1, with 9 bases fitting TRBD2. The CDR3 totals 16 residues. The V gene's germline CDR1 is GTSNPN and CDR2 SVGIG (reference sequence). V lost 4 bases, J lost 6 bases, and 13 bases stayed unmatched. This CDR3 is CAWIGQQGLASNEQFF. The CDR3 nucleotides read TGTGCCTGGATAGGACAGCAGGGACTAGCCAGCAATGAGCAGTTCTTC.

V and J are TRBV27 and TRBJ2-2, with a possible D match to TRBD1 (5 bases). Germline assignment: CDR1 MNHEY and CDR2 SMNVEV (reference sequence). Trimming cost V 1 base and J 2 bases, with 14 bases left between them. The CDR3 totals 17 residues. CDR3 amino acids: CASSLYRQSVNTGELFF. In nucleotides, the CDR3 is TGTGCCAGCAGTTTATATCGACAGTCCGTTAACACCGGGGAGCTGTTTTTT.

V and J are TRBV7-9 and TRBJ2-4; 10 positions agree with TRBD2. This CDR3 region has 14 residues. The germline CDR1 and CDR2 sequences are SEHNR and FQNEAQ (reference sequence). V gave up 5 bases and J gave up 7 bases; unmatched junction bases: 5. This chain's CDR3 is CASSPSGSRNIQYF. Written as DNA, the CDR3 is TGTGCCAGCAGCCCTAGCGGGAGCAGGAACATTCAGTACTTC.